Each of the 29 T cell receptor beta chains below was sequenced from the same sample in a study of blood T cells in healthy people across ages. Primed by a sample-barcoded 5' primer and a J-beta primer mix, a second PCR proceeded for about 6 to 11 cycles. TCRdb reanalysed the 5' RACE reads using MiXCR and keeps one entry per CDR3 protein. The sample lists hundreds of thousands of distinct CDR3 sequences, 56% occurring once. Sequencing was performed on blood. The source of these receptors is a man aged 35 to 55 in good health.

A few counts support this clonotype. The J gene is TRBJ2-1, the V gene TRBV20-1, with 7 bases identical to TRBD1. Germline CDR1 reads DFQATT; CDR2 reads SNEGSKA (reference sequence). This CDR3 contains 14 residues. V gave up 3 bases and J gave up 9 bases; unmatched junction bases: 11. The CDR3 loop reads CSASWQGERSEQFF. CDR3 nucleotide sequence: TGCAGTGCTAGCTGGCAGGGGGAACGAAGTGAGCAGTTCTTC.

This sequence joins TRBV15 and TRBJ1-2; 8 bases fit TRBD1. Germline CDR1 is LNHNV and CDR2 is YYDKDF (reference sequence). This CDR3 is 15 amino acids long. After removal of 3 bases from V and 2 bases from J, the junction contained 5 bases not matched to a gene. In DNA form, the CDR3 reads TGTGCCACCAGCAGCGAACAGGGGGGGAACTATGGCTACACCTTC. This codes for CATSSEQGGNYGYTF.

J is TRBJ2-3 and V is TRBV9, with a tentative D call TRBD1 (6 bases). With 3 bases removed from V and 2 bases from J, the gap between germline ends came to 16 bases. The CDR3 runs 16 residues. Germline lookup yields CDR1 SGDLS and CDR2 YYNGEE. The CDR3 is CASSARTGTSTDTQYF. CDR3 in DNA: TGTGCCAGCAGCGCCCGAACCGGGACATCCACAGATACGCAGTATTTT. The whole variable domain, remainder taken from reference TRBV9 and TRBJ2-3, is DSGVTQTPKHLITATGQRVTLRCSPRSGDLSVYWYQQSLDQGLQFLIQYYNGEERAKGNILERFSAQQFPDLHSELNLSSLELGDSALYFCASSARTGTSTDTQYFGPGTRLTVL.

This chain uses TRBV10-2 with TRBJ2-2; either TRBD1 or TRBD2 may fit D (7 bases each). CDR3 length equals 18 residues. V lost 8 bases and J 4 bases, leaving 26 bases between the germline ends. The germline gives CDR1 WSHSY, CDR2 SAAADI. CDR3 region: CASRSSRQGGQGTGELFF. In DNA form, the CDR3 reads TGCGCCAGCCGGAGCAGTCGGCAGGGGGGGCAGGGCACCGGGGAGCTGTTTTTT.

A few counts support this clonotype. The chain is built from TRBV7-9 and TRBJ2-7, with D unresolved. The CDR3 is 14 amino acids. CDR1 and CDR2 (germline): SEHNR, FQNEAQ (reference sequence). V dropped 5 bases and J dropped 4 bases, with 15 bases sitting between them. CDR3 region: CASSPHTTRYEQYF. The CDR3 bases are TGTGCCAGCAGCCCCCACACGACGAGGTACGAGCAGTACTTC.

This clonotype has only a few counts. V and J are TRBV6-1 and TRBJ2-3; no reliable D call. V shed 7 bases and J shed 8 bases, with 19 bases lying between them. The CDR3 length is 14 residues. Germline V CDR1 and CDR2: MNHNS, SASEGT. The CDR3 DNA reads TGTGCCAGCATTCAGCCTAGTAGGCTAAGTACGCAGTATTTT. It encodes CASIQPSRLSTQYF.

The chain uses TRBV18 and TRBJ2-1; 7 bases are shared with TRBD1. CDR3 length: 17 residues. Germline V gene lookup returns CDR1 KGHSH and CDR2 LQKENI. The V segment lost 0 bases and the J segment 5 bases; nucleotides outside the gene matches: 10. The CDR3 region has the DNA TGTGCCAGCTCACCACCGAGAACTGGGACAGCCAACAATGAGCAGTTCTTC. This encodes CASSPPRTGTANNEQFF. Supplemented by reference TRBV18 and TRBJ2-1, the full variable domain reads NAGVMQNPRHLVRRRGQEARLRCSPMKGHSHVYWYRQLPEEGLKFMVYLQKENIIDESGMPKERFSAEFPKEGPSILRIQQVVRGDSAAYFCASSPPRTGTANNEQFFGPGTRLTVL.

The chain is built from TRBV7-2 and TRBJ1-1, with 10 bases fitting TRBD1. Germline V lookup: CDR1 SGHTA, CDR2 FQGNSA. The CDR3 runs to 14 residues. Losses at the gene ends were 7 bases for V and 5 bases for J; bases not matched to a gene: 7. CDR3 sequence: CASKGGQGNTEAFF. DNA of the CDR3: TGTGCCAGCAAGGGGGGACAGGGGAATACTGAAGCTTTCTTT. Variable domain in full (rest from reference TRBV7-2 and TRBJ1-1): GAGVSQSPSNKVTEKGKDVELRCDPISGHTALYWYRQSLGQGLEFLIYFQGNSAPDKSGLPSDRFSAERTGGSVSTLTIQRTQQEDSAVYLCASKGGQGNTEAFFGQGTRLTVV.

In this sample, this clonotype turned up many times. This chain links TRBV6-5 with TRBJ2-5; perhaps TRBD2 as D (6 bases). Trimming shortened V by 9 bases and J by 1 base, and 9 bases separated the two germline ends. This CDR3 has 12 amino acids. CDR1 is MNHEY and CDR2 is SVGAGI in the germline V gene. The CDR3 sequence: CASGGLQETQYF. In DNA, the CDR3 is TGTGCCAGTGGGGGACTCCAAGAGACCCAGTACTTC.

This clonotype turned up a few times. CDR3 nucleotides: TGCAGTGCTACCACGGACCGGGACAGATTTCACTACAATGAGCAGTTCTTC. Residues: CSATTDRDRFHYNEQFF. The V call is TRBV20-1, the J call TRBJ2-1; 7 bases match TRBD1. Germline CDR1 and CDR2: DFQATT and SNEGSKA (reference sequence). The CDR3 covers 17 residues. V dropped 4 bases and J dropped 3; count of bases not matched to a gene: 15.

This clonotype has just a few counts. The rearrangement uses TRBV27 and TRBJ2-1; the match to TRBD2 covers 10 bases. J lost 15 bases, V lost 5 bases, and 13 bases had no gene match. Germline V gene sequence: CDR1 MNHEY, CDR2 SMNVEV (reference sequence). The CDR3 is made up of 14 amino acids. The CDR3 here is CASSPPGSGRSPFF. The CDR3 DNA reads TGTGCCAGCAGTCCGCCGGGTAGCGGGAGGAGTCCGTTCTTC.

The rearrangement uses TRBV3-1 and TRBJ1-3; the D is unclear. The V end lost 1 base, the J end lost 10 bases, and 17 bases lay between the germline ends. CDR3 length: 15 residues. Germline lookup yields CDR1 LGHDT and CDR2 YNNKEL (reference sequence). This chain's CDR3 is CASSQVSAGTRTIYF. The CDR3 DNA sequence: TGTGCCAGCAGCCAAGTATCCGCGGGTACCCGGACCATATATTTT.

This clonotype appeared many times. The chain uses TRBV5-4 and TRBJ2-5; possibly TRBD2 for D (5 bases). This CDR3 contains 13 residues. CDR1 and CDR2 from the germline V gene are SGHNT and YYREEE (reference sequence). The V end lost 5 bases, the J end lost 3 bases, and 11 bases lay between the germline ends. DNA of the CDR3: TGTGCCAGCAGTTTTCGGGGTGAAGAGACCCAGTACTTC. Amino acids: CASSFRGEETQYF.

The chain uses TRBV29-1 and TRBJ2-7; the match to TRBD1 covers 8 bases. CDR1 and CDR2 from the germline V gene are SQVTM and ANQGSEA. The CDR3 covers 13 residues. Losses at the gene ends were 4 bases for V and 3 bases for J; bases not matched to a gene: 5. CDR3 nucleotides: TGCAGCGTTGTGGACAGGGCAAACTACGAGCAGTACTTC. The encoded protein is CSVVDRANYEQYF.

The chain combines TRBV2 with TRBJ2-5; D gene ambiguous. The germline V gene encodes CDR1 SNHLY and CDR2 FYNNEI. The V end lost 0 bases, the J end lost 5 bases, and 4 bases lay between the germline ends. CDR3 length equals 12 residues. Written as DNA, the CDR3 is TGTGCCAGCAGTGAAGCAGAGGAGACCCAGTACTTC. It codes for CASSEAEETQYF.

V usage is TRBV12-3 or TRBV12-4 and J usage is TRBJ1-2; D unresolved. The CDR3 runs to 12 residues. V was shortened by 1 base and J by 9 bases, with 9 bases between the two germline ends. CDR3 coding DNA: TGTGCCAGCAGTTTAGGTACCAGGAGCTACACCTTC. It translates to CASSLGTRSYTF.

The chain couples TRBV28 to TRBJ1-5, with a tentative D call TRBD1 (6 bases). The CDR3 loop spans 15 amino acids. Germline CDR1 and CDR2: MDHEN and SYDVKM. V lost 4 bases to trimming and J lost 2 bases, with 12 bases between them. Here the CDR3 reads CASSSRQAGNQPQHF. In nucleotides, the CDR3 is TGTGCCAGCAGTTCGCGACAGGCCGGCAATCAGCCCCAGCATTTT.

V and J are TRBV4-2 and TRBJ1-5; TRBD1 agrees at 7 bases. The V gene end was trimmed by 1 base and the J gene end by 3 bases; junction bases not matched to a gene: 3. CDR1 is LGHNA, CDR2 YNFKEQ, per germline. The CDR3 has 15 amino acids. CDR3 DNA: TGTGCCAGCAGCCAAGGGGGACAGTTCAATCAGCCCCAGCATTTT. This translates into CASSQGGQFNQPQHF.

The rearrangement joins TRBV4-2 to TRBJ1-5; no clear D gene. V lost 0 bases and J 7 bases, leaving 16 bases between the germline ends. The CDR3 is 16 residues long. Germline loops: CDR1 LGHNA, CDR2 YNFKEQ. CDR3 nucleotide sequence: TGTGCCAGCAGCCAAGAGGGAGCCGGGGTCGGCCAGCCCCAGCATTTT. Amino acid sequence: CASSQEGAGVGQPQHF.

The chain employs TRBV6-1 and TRBJ2-5; 7 nucleotides align to TRBD2. Germline-derived CDR1 and CDR2 are MNHNS and SASEGT. V lost 5 bases to trimming and J lost 1 base; unmatched junction nucleotides: 19. CDR3 length: 19 residues. The CDR3 coding sequence is TGTGCCAGCAGTAGTGATTCTGGTTGGCGGGAGTTCCCCCAAGAGACCCAGTACTTC. It specifies CASSSDSGWREFPQETQYF.

The chain links TRBV7-6 to TRBJ2-4; tentative D call: TRBD1 (5 bases). CDR1 is SGHVS, CDR2 FNYEAQ, per germline. V dropped 5 bases and J dropped 13 bases, with 15 bases sitting between them. The CDR3 sequence is 12 residues long. Written as DNA, the CDR3 is TGTGCCAGCAGCAACCTAGAGTCAGGGCAGTACTTC. Its translation: CASSNLESGQYF.

The chain combines TRBV14 with TRBJ2-7; no clear D gene. Germline loops: CDR1 SGHDN, CDR2 FVKESK. The CDR3 is 12 residues long. The ends were cut back, 2 bases at V and 4 bases at J, with 6 bases in the middle. The CDR3 DNA follows: TGTGCCAGCAGCCAATACCAGTACGAGCAGTACTTC. This codes for CASSQYQYEQYF.

This clonotype turned up a few times. The V call is TRBV12-3 or TRBV12-4, the J call TRBJ2-3, with D possibly being TRBD2 (6 bases). The germline V and J ends were trimmed by 5 bases and 4 bases, with 7 bases remaining between them. This CDR3 spans 12 amino acids. CDR3 in amino acids: CASSREADTQYF. CDR3 sequence (DNA): TGTGCCAGCAGTAGGGAGGCAGATACGCAGTATTTT.

The chain joins TRBV7-9 to TRBJ2-1; D is possibly TRBD1 (5 bases). Deletions cut 5 bases from V and 7 bases from J, with 15 bases between. The CDR3 spans 14 residues. Germline lookup yields CDR1 SEHNR and CDR2 FQNEAQ (reference sequence). CDR3 sequence: CASSAGSAVNEQFF. The DNA of the CDR3 is TGTGCCAGCAGCGCAGGGTCCGCGGTAAATGAGCAGTTCTTC.

The V gene is TRBV6-5, the J gene TRBJ2-1; 10 nucleotides match TRBD2. V lost 5 bases, J lost 10 bases, and 8 bases stayed unmatched. The CDR3 extends over 14 amino acids. CDR1 and CDR2 (germline): MNHEY, SVGAGI. The CDR3 nucleotides are TGTGCCAGCAGTCTAGGACTAGCGGAAGTAGAGCAGTTCTTC. This translates into CASSLGLAEVEQFF.

This rearrangement joins TRBV29-1 to TRBJ2-3; D may be TRBD2 (6 bases). This CDR3 spans 13 amino acids. V lost 4 bases, J lost 0 bases, and 8 bases lay in between. Germline loops: CDR1 SQVTM, CDR2 ANQGSEA. In DNA, the CDR3 is TGCAGCGTTGCAGGGAGGAGCACAGATACGCAGTATTTT. Translated, it gives CSVAGRSTDTQYF.

This clonotype has only a few counts. The chain couples TRBV10-3 to TRBJ2-7; TRBD1 is a possible D gene (6 bases). Germline values: CDR1 ENHRY, CDR2 SYGVKD. Trimming stripped 3 bases from V and 2 bases from J, with 11 bases between. The CDR3 runs 14 residues. For the CDR3, the DNA is TGTGCCATCAGTGACCCCGGACAGCCCTACGAGCAGTACTTC. It codes for CAISDPGQPYEQYF.

The rearrangement links TRBV5-1 to TRBJ2-3; D gene ambiguous. The CDR3 is 14 residues long. V was cut by 6 bases and J by 4 bases, with 15 bases left in between. Germline lookup yields CDR1 SGHRS and CDR2 YFSETQ. The DNA for the CDR3 is TGCGCCAGCACACTCTTCACCAGCGCAGATACGCAGTATTTT. Its translation: CASTLFTSADTQYF.

This clonotype was detected only a few times. Written as DNA, the CDR3 is TGTGCCAGCAGCCAAGTCGGACAGGTGGGCGGGGAGCTGTTTTTT. Amino acids: CASSQVGQVGGELFF. This sequence joins TRBV3-1 and TRBJ2-2, with TRBD1 identical over 7 bases. Germline V CDR1 and CDR2: LGHDT, YNNKEL (reference sequence). The ends lost 1 base at V and 7 bases at J; junction bases unmatched: 6. CDR3 length: 15 amino acids.